The TCR beta chain under discussion was sequenced for a study of cytomegalovirus exposure and HLA in healthy donors. The CDR3 extends over 12 amino acids. Trimming removed 8 bases at V and 0 bases at J, with 5 bases between. Germline V gives CDR1 MNHNS, CDR2 SASEGT. Researchers ran the PCR with 60 Vbeta and 13 Jbeta primers. Measured with immunoSEQ multiplex PCR; TCRdb has only the in-frame clones, and not every one. This listing includes roughly 36,000 clones. General observations from the study: What TCR beta sequences reportedly achieved was accurate prediction of HLA-A and HLA-B alleles in most subjects. An ancestry cluster, one associated with Asian ancestry, reportedly showed fewer N-insertions than the approximately 670-donor mean in a later analysis.

Concerning this clone: Its antigen is currently unknown.

Input material: PBMCs. The TCR was taken from a woman in her thirties in good health and CMV-seropositive. The chain is built from TRBV6-1 and TRBJ1-3; D not certain. This chain's CDR3 is CASRSSGNTIYF. DNA for the CDR3: TGTGCCAGCCGGTCCTCTGGAAACACCATATATTTT.